The 26 T cell receptor beta chains below come from one sample, sequenced in a study of shared clonotypes between healthy human individuals. Clones were sequenced by immunoSEQ multiplex PCR, and TCRdb holds only the in-frame ones, with some missing. This sample carries under 850,000 clones, just under 75% of them seen once, and the ten largest clones take about 1.7%. Sequenced input: memory CD4+ T cells sorted from blood. Subset meaning: CD45RA-negative fraction. These receptors all come from a woman between 25 and 40 years old in good health.

The gene calls are TRBV2 and TRBJ2-7; 7 nucleotides line up with TRBD1. Trimming at V came to 5 bases and at J to 5 bases, leaving 21 bases not matched to a gene. This CDR3 comprises 18 residues. Germline values: CDR1 SNHLY, CDR2 FYNNEI. Here the CDR3 DNA reads TGTGCCAGCAGTCTTAATAACTTGGCCGTACAAGGGGGCAACGAGCAGTACTTC. Translating gives CASSLNNLAVQGGNEQYF.

V gene TRBV28 combines with J gene TRBJ2-1; D perhaps matches TRBD1 (5 bases). Trimming left V 3 bases short and J 6 bases short, with 9 bases between. The CDR3 sequence is 13 residues long. Germline-derived CDR1 and CDR2 are MDHEN and SYDVKM. For the CDR3, the DNA is TGTGCCAGCAGTTTCGGACACTTCAATGAGCAGTTCTTC. It is translated as CASSFGHFNEQFF.

The genes are TRBV13 and TRBJ2-7; 8 positions agree with TRBD2. This CDR3 contains 15 residues. Germline CDR1 is PRHDT and CDR2 is FYEKMQ (reference sequence). V dropped 5 bases and J dropped 2; count of bases not matched to a gene: 8. In DNA form, the CDR3 reads TGTGCCAGCAGCCGTTTTAGCGGGGTAACCTACGAGCAGTACTTC. Translation gives CASSRFSGVTYEQYF.

The V and J genes are TRBV5-1 and TRBJ2-1, with 12 nucleotides matching TRBD2. In germline, CDR1 is SGHRS, CDR2 YFSETQ. CDR3 length: 15 residues. The J segment lost 7 bases and the V segment lost 4 bases, leaving 6 bases of the junction unmatched. The DNA of the CDR3 is TGCGCCAGCAGCACCCTAGCGGGAGGGCCTAATGAGCAGTTCTTC. It translates to CASSTLAGGPNEQFF. Complete variable domain (other parts from reference TRBV5-1 and TRBJ2-1): KAGVTQTPRYLIKTRGQQVTLSCSPISGHRSVSWYQQTPGQGLQFLFEYFSETQRNKGNFPGRFSGRQFSNSRSEMNVSTLELGDSALYLCASSTLAGGPNEQFFGPGTRLTVL.

This clone was picked up one time. The DNA for the CDR3 is TGCGCCAGCAGCCAAGAGGTCCCCGGCGGGCCCCGAGAGACCCAGTACTTC. Its protein product is CASSQEVPGGPRETQYF. This rearrangement joins TRBV4-1 to TRBJ2-5; D possibly corresponds to TRBD2 (5 bases). Deletions cut 0 bases from V and 4 bases from J, with 18 bases between. Per the germline V gene, CDR1 is MGHRA and CDR2 is YSYEKL. The CDR3 length is 17 residues.

This clone was seen once. This chain links TRBV4-1 with TRBJ2-7, with TRBD2 matching 7 bases. CDR1 MGHRA and CDR2 YSYEKL come from the germline V gene. The CDR3 totals 14 residues. Trimming took 1 base from V and 7 from J; bases not matched to a gene: 7. This CDR3 is CASSQVLAGGEQYF. The CDR3 DNA is TGCGCCAGCAGCCAAGTACTAGCCGGGGGGGAGCAGTACTTC.

The rearrangement links TRBV19 to TRBJ2-1; possibly TRBD1 for D (6 bases). V was cut by 6 bases and J by 9 bases, with 24 bases left in between. Germline CDR1 reads LNHDA; CDR2 reads SQIVND (reference sequence). The CDR3 extends over 16 amino acids. CDR3 amino acids: CASRSLGGAAVVEQFF. DNA of the CDR3: TGTGCCAGTAGGAGTTTAGGGGGAGCGGCGGTAGTTGAGCAGTTCTTC.

The J gene is TRBJ2-7, the V gene TRBV6-5; the D gene is possibly TRBD2 (7 bases). This CDR3 contains 12 residues. V was pared by 10 bases and J by 3 bases, with 13 bases between. CDR1 is MNHEY and CDR2 is SVGAGI in the germline V gene. The CDR3 DNA sequence: TGTGCCACCAGGGGAGGGGACTACGAGCAGTACTTC. Translated, it gives CATRGGDYEQYF.

This clone was seen only a few times. The same CDR3 can be traced to other DNA sequences in this sample. The genes are TRBV28 and TRBJ2-7; 7 nucleotides match TRBD1. V shed 5 bases, J shed 2 bases, and the junction held 3 bases outside the gene matches. The CDR3 has 13 amino acids. Per germline, CDR1 MDHEN and CDR2 SYDVKM. The CDR3 DNA reads as TGTGCCAGCAGTCCGGGACAGACCTACGAGCAGTACTTC. This codes for CASSPGQTYEQYF.

The rearrangement joins TRBV11-2 to TRBJ1-5, with a possible D match to TRBD1 (6 bases). The CDR3 contains 15 residues. Germline V lookup: CDR1 SGHAT, CDR2 FQNNGV. Trimming stripped 1 base from V and 6 bases from J, with 13 bases between. CDR3 in DNA: TGTGCCAGCAGCTTAGGCACAGGGCTGCGTCAGCCCCAGCATTTT. This gives the protein CASSLGTGLRQPQHF.

The chain employs TRBV5-1 and TRBJ2-7, with 7 bases lining up with TRBD1. The CDR3 extends over 15 amino acids. Per the germline V gene, CDR1 is SGHRS and CDR2 is YFSETQ. The J segment lost 2 bases and the V segment lost 1 base, leaving 6 bases of the junction unmatched. This CDR3 is CASSLQTGAAYEQYF. DNA of the CDR3: TGCGCCAGCAGCTTGCAAACAGGGGCAGCCTACGAGCAGTACTTC.

The chain recombines TRBV6-5 with TRBJ2-4; 8 bases fit TRBD1. The CDR3 sequence is 13 residues long. The junction had 6 bases not matched to a gene; V was cut back by 3 bases and J by 11 bases. Germline V gene lookup returns CDR1 MNHEY and CDR2 SVGAGI. The CDR3 bases are TGTGCCAGCAGTTATGGACAGGGCCAATTTCAGTACTTC. Protein product: CASSYGQGQFQYF.

The rearrangement uses TRBV5-6 and TRBJ1-2; no definite D call. CDR1 and CDR2 from the germline V gene are SGHDT and YYEEEE. This CDR3 is 12 amino acids long. Deletions cut 4 bases from V and 3 bases from J, with 7 bases between. CDR3 sequence (DNA): TGTGCCAGCAGCGAGGGAGACTATGGCTACACCTTC. This translates into CASSEGDYGYTF.

This clone came up a few times. The genes are TRBV7-9 and TRBJ1-2, with D unclear. Germline V gene lookup returns CDR1 SEHNR and CDR2 FQNEAQ (reference sequence). V lost 5 bases to trimming and J lost 3 bases, with 1 base between them. The CDR3 is 10 residues long. Here the CDR3 reads CASSDYGYTF. DNA for the CDR3: TGTGCCAGCAGCGACTATGGCTACACCTTC.

The chain is built from TRBV27 and TRBJ2-7, with a weak D call TRBD2 (9 bases). The germline V gene has CDR1 MNHEY and CDR2 SMNVEV (reference sequence). The germline V and J ends were trimmed by 6 bases and 3 bases, with 27 bases remaining between them. This CDR3 comprises 18 residues. The CDR3, as DNA: TGTGCCAGCAGAAACAGGGGGACGGTAGCGGGAGTTATCTACGAGCAGTACTTC. It translates to CASRNRGTVAGVIYEQYF.

The chain uses TRBV5-6 and TRBJ2-3; 9 nucleotides line up with TRBD2. Germline CDR1 and CDR2: SGHDT and YYEEEE. This CDR3 is built from 15 residues. The V segment lost 4 bases and the J segment 2 bases; nucleotides outside the gene matches: 5. The CDR3 spells CASSRLAAHTDTQYF. The CDR3 nucleotides read TGTGCCAGCAGCCGACTAGCGGCACACACAGATACGCAGTATTTT.

The chain uses TRBV2 and TRBJ2-2; D call uncertain. V dropped 7 bases and J dropped 1 base, with 13 bases sitting between them. Germline V CDR1 and CDR2: SNHLY, FYNNEI. This CDR3 region has 15 residues. The CDR3 loop reads CASNGPLGNTGELFF. The CDR3 bases are TGTGCCAGCAATGGACCTCTAGGGAACACCGGGGAGCTGTTTTTT.

The chain combines TRBV27 with TRBJ2-6; D is perhaps TRBD1 or TRBD2 (5 bases each). Germline CDR1 and CDR2: MNHEY and SMNVEV (reference sequence). The ends were cut back, 3 bases at V and 1 base at J, with 22 bases in the middle. CDR3 length equals 20 residues. CDR3 amino acids: CASSFGTGLQGLSGANVLTF. In nucleotides, the CDR3 is TGTGCCAGCAGTTTTGGGACGGGCCTGCAGGGATTATCTGGGGCCAACGTCCTGACTTTC. The whole variable domain, remainder taken from reference TRBV27 and TRBJ2-6, is EAQVTQNPRYLITVTGKKLTVTCSQNMNHEYMSWYRQDPGLGLRQIYYSMNVEVTDKGDVPEGYKVSRKEKRNFPLILESPSPNQTSLYFCASSFGTGLQGLSGANVLTFGAGSRLTVL.

V and J are TRBV14 and TRBJ1-1; D is uncertain. The germline V gene has CDR1 SGHDN and CDR2 FVKESK. The CDR3 has 13 amino acids. Deletions cut 1 base from V and 8 bases from J, with 11 bases between. CDR3: CASSQGNQVEAFF. The CDR3 nucleotides read TGTGCCAGCAGCCAAGGGAACCAGGTGGAAGCTTTCTTT.

The V gene is TRBV7-8, the J gene TRBJ2-5; 9 bases align to TRBD2. Germline loops: CDR1 SGHVS, CDR2 FQNEAQ. CDR3 length: 15 amino acids. J lost 5 bases, V lost 1 base, and 5 bases had no gene match. CDR3 protein: CASSLDKLAGETQYF. In DNA, the CDR3 is TGTGCCAGCAGCTTAGACAAACTAGCGGGTGAGACCCAGTACTTC.

V usage is TRBV7-9 and J usage is TRBJ2-7, with TRBD1 as a possible D gene (6 bases). Trimming shortened V by 5 bases and J by 3 bases, and 23 bases separated the two germline ends. The CDR3 spans 17 residues. Per the germline V gene, CDR1 is SEHNR and CDR2 is FQNEAQ (reference sequence). CDR3 sequence reads: CASSPLSRTDGDYEQYF. The CDR3 DNA sequence: TGTGCCAGCAGCCCCCTTTCTAGGACAGATGGGGACTACGAGCAGTACTTC. Based on the CDR3 plus reference TRBV7-9 and TRBJ2-7, the full variable domain is DTGVSQNPRHKITKRGQNVTFRCDPISEHNRLYWYRQTLGQGPEFLTYFQNEAQLEKSRLLSDRFSAERPKGSFSTLEIQRTEQGDSAMYLCASSPLSRTDGDYEQYFGPGTRLTVT.

V usage is TRBV2 and J usage is TRBJ2-5; TRBD1 agrees at 7 bases. Germline CDR1 reads SNHLY; CDR2 reads FYNNEI. The CDR3 runs 15 residues. Trimming removed 4 bases from V and 7 bases from J; junction bases left unmatched: 12. CDR3: CASSVGDSGSGTQYF. The CDR3 DNA sequence: TGTGCCAGCAGTGTTGGGGACAGCGGATCGGGGACCCAGTACTTC.

The chain combines TRBV18 with TRBJ2-7; D is tentatively TRBD1 or TRBD2 (5 bases each). The V and J ends lost 3 bases and 0 bases respectively, with 12 bases between them. The CDR3 contains 15 residues. The germline gives CDR1 KGHSH, CDR2 LQKENI. The CDR3: CASSPAGSPSYEQYF. The CDR3 DNA reads as TGTGCCAGCTCACCCGCAGGGAGTCCCTCCTACGAGCAGTACTTC.

The chain links TRBV29-1 to TRBJ2-5; D ambiguous. The end of the DNA aligns better with TRBJ2-7, so the J call may be wrong. The CDR3 totals 14 residues. The germline gives CDR1 SQVTM, CDR2 ANQGSEA. Here the CDR3 DNA reads TGCAGCGTTGGGCGATCCAATATATTCCACGAGCAGTACTTC. Translated: CSVGRSNIFHEQYF.

This rearrangement joins TRBV4-3 to TRBJ1-1, with D unresolved. CDR1 and CDR2 from the germline V gene are LGHNA and YSLEER. The V end was cut by 1 base, the J end by 3 bases, with 15 bases between. CDR3 length equals 16 residues. The CDR3 DNA follows: TGCGCCAGCAGCCAAGGGGAGTGGCATTCGGACACTGAAGCTTTCTTT. Encoded protein: CASSQGEWHSDTEAFF.

With regard to this clone: A much larger clone differs by one base, so this may be a read error. The same CDR3 also results from other DNA sequences found in this sample. CDR3 amino acids: CASSPTGGNEQFF. CDR3 sequence (DNA): TGCGCCAGCAGCCCGACAGGGGGCAATGAGCAGTTCTTC. V gene TRBV5-1 combines with J gene TRBJ2-1; the match to TRBD1 covers 9 bases. V lost 4 bases and J lost 6; bases outside the gene matches: 2. The CDR3 spans 13 residues. Germline lookup yields CDR1 SGHRS and CDR2 YFSETQ.